A single sample gave rise to the 25 T cell receptor beta chains below, sequenced in a study of blood T cells in healthy people across ages. A sample-barcoded 5' primer and a J-beta primer mix were used in a second PCR of about 7 to 12 cycles. TCRdb reprocessed the 5' RACE reads via MiXCR and lists one record per CDR3 protein. The sample records roughly 900,000 distinct CDR3 sequences, 40% to 60% being singletons. Source material: blood. These TCRs come from a man aged 30 to 45 in good health.

The chain employs TRBV12-3 or TRBV12-4 and TRBJ2-7; possibly TRBD1 for D (6 bases). V was pared by 7 bases and J by 2 bases, with 18 bases between. The CDR3 covers 15 residues. The CDR3 region is CASTLTGLGPYEQYF. The CDR3 DNA reads TGTGCCAGCACCTTGACAGGACTCGGACCCTACGAGCAGTACTTC.

The CDR3: CASSLGVVGYGYTF. The CDR3 nucleotides are TGTGCCAGCAGCTTAGGGGTAGTCGGTTATGGCTACACCTTC. The chain is built from TRBV11-2 and TRBJ1-2; no reliable D call. CDR1 and CDR2 (germline): SGHAT, FQNNGV. The CDR3 is made up of 14 amino acids. Trimming took 1 base from V and 5 from J, leaving 11 bases between them. Drawing the rest from reference TRBV11-2 and TRBJ1-2, the complete variable domain is EAGVAQSPRYKIIEKRQSVAFWCNPISGHATLYWYQQILGQGPKLLIQFQNNGVVDDSQLPKDRFSAERLKGVDSTLKIQPAKLEDSAVYLCASSLGVVGYGYTFGSGTRLTVV.

This clonotype was detected only a few times. This chain connects TRBV29-1 to TRBJ2-6; perhaps TRBD2 as D (5 bases). Germline lookup yields CDR1 SQVTM and CDR2 ANQGSEA. The CDR3 loop spans 15 amino acids. With 3 bases removed from V and 4 bases from J, the gap between germline ends came to 13 bases. The CDR3 here is CSVDWGDGGANVLTF. Written as DNA, the CDR3 is TGCAGCGTTGATTGGGGAGATGGAGGGGCCAACGTCCTGACTTTC.

This clonotype has a count of ten or more. The V and J genes are TRBV29-1 and TRBJ2-5; 8 nucleotides line up with TRBD1. The CDR3 runs to 14 residues. With V trimmed by 0 bases and J by 4 bases, 4 bases remained unmatched. From germline, CDR1 is SQVTM and CDR2 ANQGSEA. The CDR3: CSVEDDRGVETQYF. CDR3 DNA: TGCAGCGTTGAAGACGACAGGGGCGTAGAGACCCAGTACTTC.

This chain uses TRBV5-4 with TRBJ1-4, with TRBD1 as a possible D gene (6 bases). The germline V gene has CDR1 SGHNT and CDR2 YYREEE (reference sequence). The CDR3 is made up of 14 amino acids. The V end lost 4 bases, the J end lost 7 bases, and 14 bases lay between the germline ends. CDR3 sequence (DNA): TGTGCCAGCAGCGGGGGGCAGGACGGTGAAAAACTGTTTTTT. The encoded protein is CASSGGQDGEKLFF.

The chain recombines TRBV29-1 with TRBJ2-7; D gene unclear. The CDR3 is 11 residues long. V was pared by 7 bases and J by 3 bases, with 10 bases between. Per the germline V gene, CDR1 is SQVTM and CDR2 is ANQGSEA. The CDR3 loop is CSGEIDYEQYF. The CDR3 region has the DNA TGCAGCGGGGAAATAGACTACGAGCAGTACTTC.

This chain uses TRBV4-1 with TRBJ2-3; 9 nucleotides align to TRBD1. V was clipped by 4 bases and J by 4 bases; unmatched bases: 6. Looked up from germline, CDR1 is MGHRA and CDR2 is YSYEKL. The CDR3 covers 15 residues. Here the CDR3 reads CASSPTGGRADTQYF. Here the CDR3 DNA reads TGCGCCAGCAGCCCTACAGGGGGCAGGGCAGATACGCAGTATTTT.

This clonotype was picked up a small number of times. This chain joins TRBV2 and TRBJ2-3; 11 bases line up with TRBD2. J was trimmed by 1 base and V by 7 bases; bases with no gene match: 4. The CDR3 loop spans 15 amino acids. Germline assignment: CDR1 SNHLY and CDR2 FYNNEI. The CDR3 DNA reads as TGTGCCAGCAACTCACTAGCGGGGGGCACAGATACGCAGTATTTT. Protein product: CASNSLAGGTDTQYF.

This clonotype has just a few counts. V and J are TRBV6-2 or TRBV6-3 and TRBJ2-3; D is perhaps TRBD1 or TRBD2 (5 bases each). Trimming took off 0 bases at V and 4 bases at J, with 20 bases between the two ends. Germline loops: CDR1 MNHEY, CDR2 SVGEGT. CDR3 size: 18 residues. The CDR3 reads CASSYSAIPGRGSDTQYF. CDR3 coding DNA: TGTGCCAGCAGTTACTCCGCGATACCAGGGCGCGGGTCAGATACGCAGTATTTT.

This clonotype was recorded a few times. V usage is TRBV12-3 or TRBV12-4 and J usage is TRBJ2-6; D gene unclear. The CDR3 totals 16 residues. The germline V and J ends were trimmed by 3 bases and 2 bases, with 11 bases remaining between them. This CDR3 reads CASSLSVGAGANVLTF. CDR3 sequence (DNA): TGTGCCAGCAGTTTGTCCGTAGGAGCTGGGGCCAACGTCCTGACTTTC.

This clonotype was detected a few times. The CDR3 spells CSVEVQVSRYEQYF. Written as DNA, the CDR3 is TGCAGCGTTGAGGTGCAGGTTTCCCGTTACGAGCAGTACTTC. The V and J genes are TRBV29-1 and TRBJ2-7; no clear D. The germline V and J ends were trimmed by 3 bases and 4 bases, with 16 bases remaining between them. Germline V gives CDR1 SQVTM, CDR2 ANQGSEA. The CDR3 has 14 amino acids.

This clonotype was counted only a few times. V and J are TRBV6-5 and TRBJ2-7, with TRBD2 as a possible D gene (6 bases). The J call may be incorrect, as the DNA end agrees better with TRBJ2-5. The CDR3 is made up of 16 amino acids. Germline lookup yields CDR1 MNHEY and CDR2 SVGAGI. The CDR3: CASSYSRLRLEETQYF. Here the CDR3 DNA reads TGTGCCAGCAGTTACTCGAGATTGCGACTAGAGGAGACCCAGTACTTC.

This clonotype has only one observation. The chain uses TRBV11-2 and TRBJ2-1; TRBD1 matches at 7 bases. The V and J ends lost 3 bases and 3 bases, in that order; junction bases with no gene match: 5. Germline-derived CDR1 and CDR2 are SGHAT and FQNNGV. The CDR3 loop spans 15 amino acids. The CDR3 region is CASSFRAGGYNEQFF. The DNA for the CDR3 is TGTGCCAGCAGCTTCCGGGCAGGGGGCTACAATGAGCAGTTCTTC.

Here the CDR3 reads CATSDFGTETSAWEQYF. The CDR3 DNA follows: TGTGCCACCAGTGATTTCGGGACAGAGACCTCAGCCTGGGAGCAGTACTTC. The rearrangement joins TRBV24-1 to TRBJ2-5; 7 bases align to TRBD1. There are 17 residues in the CDR3. Germline assignment: CDR1 KGHDR and CDR2 SFDVKD. After removal of 1 base from V and 11 bases from J, the junction contained 18 bases not matched to a gene.

The V and J genes are TRBV2 and TRBJ2-7; no reliable D call. CDR3 length: 15 residues. V was cut by 3 bases and J by 2 bases, with 14 bases left in between. Germline CDR1 reads SNHLY; CDR2 reads FYNNEI. The CDR3: CASSDRRVSPYEQYF. CDR3 DNA sequence: TGTGCCAGCAGTGATAGAAGGGTTTCGCCCTACGAGCAGTACTTC.

J is TRBJ2-7 and V is TRBV3-1; no reliable D call. Deletions cut 2 bases from V and 5 bases from J, with 10 bases between. Germline lookup yields CDR1 LGHDT and CDR2 YNNKEL (reference sequence). The CDR3 spans 13 residues. Here the CDR3 reads CASSQMPMDEQYF. The CDR3 DNA reads TGTGCCAGCAGCCAAATGCCAATGGACGAGCAGTACTTC.

This sequence joins TRBV6-1 and TRBJ2-1; no definite D call. Per germline, CDR1 MNHNS and CDR2 SASEGT. V was trimmed by 5 bases and J by 0 bases, leaving 14 bases between them. This CDR3 has 16 amino acids. The CDR3 DNA follows: TGTGCCAGCAGTACCGGTACGGCTAACTCCTACAATGAGCAGTTCTTC. It specifies CASSTGTANSYNEQFF.

This chain connects TRBV7-9 to TRBJ2-6; D gene unclear. The V gene's germline CDR1 is SEHNR and CDR2 FQNEAQ (reference sequence). Trimming pared 5 bases from V and 2 bases from J, leaving 10 bases between. This CDR3 is 15 amino acids long. This CDR3 is CASSKDVPGANVLTF. Written as DNA, the CDR3 is TGTGCCAGCAGCAAGGACGTACCTGGGGCCAACGTCCTGACTTTC.

V and J are TRBV20-1 and TRBJ2-7, with D perhaps TRBD2 (5 bases). Germline-derived CDR1 and CDR2 are DFQATT and SNEGSKA (reference sequence). The CDR3 runs to 15 residues. V lost 3 bases, J lost 9 bases, and 24 bases lay in between. The CDR3 DNA is TGCAGTGCTAGTATACGGGGTACCCAAGGGTCGGGGCAGTACTTC. Amino acids: CSASIRGTQGSGQYF.

This clonotype has a handful of counts. The chain combines TRBV2 with TRBJ1-2; TRBD1 is a possible D gene (6 bases). The germline V gene encodes CDR1 SNHLY and CDR2 FYNNEI. Trimming removed 0 bases at V and 7 bases at J, with 12 bases between. This CDR3 is built from 14 residues. The CDR3 DNA sequence: TGTGCCAGCAGTGAAGCGCCACAGGGAGGTGGCTACACCTTC. Its protein product is CASSEAPQGGGYTF.

At least ten counts were recorded for this clonotype. The CDR3 loop is CASSGQGATNEKLFF. As DNA, the CDR3 is TGTGCCAGCAGTGGACAGGGTGCAACTAATGAAAAACTGTTTTTT. The chain links TRBV25-1 to TRBJ1-4; TRBD1 agrees at 7 bases. The CDR3 contains 15 residues. Trimming cost V 4 bases and J 0 bases; bases outside gene matches: 2. CDR1 and CDR2 (germline): MGHDK, SYGVNS.

This clonotype was seen a handful of times. The CDR3 reads CSVVAYNEQFF. The CDR3 DNA follows: TGCAGCGTTGTAGCTTACAATGAGCAGTTCTTC. This chain uses TRBV29-1 with TRBJ2-1, with D uncertain. The germline V gene has CDR1 SQVTM and CDR2 ANQGSEA. This CDR3 is 11 amino acids long. Trimming stripped 4 bases from V and 4 bases from J, with 5 bases between.

This clonotype was counted a few times. The J gene is TRBJ1-5, the V gene TRBV29-1; D not certain. CDR1 is SQVTM and CDR2 is ANQGSEA in the germline V gene. CDR3 length: 14 amino acids. Deletions cut 4 bases from V and 2 bases from J, with 12 bases between. The CDR3 DNA reads TGCAGCGTTGGTGAGGGTGTGGGCAATCAGCCCCAGCATTTT. Residues: CSVGEGVGNQPQHF.

The J gene is TRBJ1-4, the V gene TRBV7-2, with D possibly being TRBD1 (5 bases). V was trimmed by 2 bases and J by 5 bases, leaving 21 bases between them. Germline V gives CDR1 SGHTA, CDR2 FQGNSA. This CDR3 has 18 amino acids. CDR3 DNA: TGTGCCAGCAGCTTAAGGGTGGGGGGGAATGCAGCGAATGAAAAACTGTTTTTT. The encoded protein is CASSLRVGGNAANEKLFF.

The rearrangement links TRBV12-3 or TRBV12-4 to TRBJ2-4; 8 bases fit TRBD2. The junction had 0 bases not matched to a gene; V was cut back by 2 bases and J by 6 bases. This CDR3 has 13 residues. CDR3 DNA: TGTGCCAGCAGTTTACTAGCGGGAAACATTCAGTACTTC. The encoded protein is CASSLLAGNIQYF.